This T cell receptor (beta chain) stems from a study of cytomegalovirus exposure and HLA in healthy donors. Whole-study results and caveats: Researchers reported that three CMV-associated chains were confirmed in vitro as CMV antigen-specific. Associated with cytomegalovirus, according to the listing, were around 160 TCR beta chains.

On this clone itself: Its antigen remains unidentified.

The CDR3 sequence is 15 residues long. The V end lost 2 bases, the J end lost 5 bases, and 14 bases lay between the germline ends. Germline V gene lookup returns CDR1 SGHRS and CDR2 YFSETQ. PCR employed 60 Vbeta and 13 Jbeta primers. Method: immunoSEQ multiplex PCR; TCRdb's copy keeps in-frame clones and lacks some. Among 100,000 or so clones listed, about 79% were seen once. The chain couples TRBV5-1 to TRBJ2-1; tentatively, D is TRBD1 (5 bases). This TCR came from a woman under 30 in good health and CMV-seronegative. Source material: PBMCs. CDR3 sequence (DNA): TGCGCCAGCAGCTTCCTGCAGGGTGGTCACAATGAGCAGTTCTTC. The encoded protein is CASSFLQGGHNEQFF. Based on the CDR3 plus reference TRBV5-1 and TRBJ2-1, the full variable domain is KAGVTQTPRYLIKTRGQQVTLSCSPISGHRSVSWYQQTPGQGLQFLFEYFSETQRNKGNFPGRFSGRQFSNSRSEMNVSTLELGDSALYLCASSFLQGGHNEQFFGPGTRLTVL.